The rows below give T cell receptor beta chains drawn from one sample of a study of blood T cell repertoires in COVID-19. This table comes from immunoSEQ multiplex PCR, and its TCRdb copy is limited to in-frame clones, with some not included. The sample has more than 200,000 clones; over 80% are singletons. Sequenced input: peripheral blood. These receptors came from a man aged 40-50 years with acute or convalescent COVID-19. CDR3s include the opening cysteine and the closing phenylalanine or tryptophan. The order of the fields is V gene, J gene, D gene, clone size, CDR3 DNA, CDR3 protein. D genes are given only for firm matches. Size is omitted from some rows. Given values are once, few, many or a class for expanded clones.

TRBV11-2	TRBJ2-2	.	.	TGTGCCAGCAGCTTAGAGTTAAATCGACAGGCGAACACCGGGGAGCTGTTTTTT	CASSLELNRQANTGELFF
TRBV3-1/TRBV3-2	TRBJ2-2	.	.	TGTGCCAGCAGCCAACTTGGGTCCAGGGTGGGAACCGGGGAGCTGTTTTTT	CASSQLGSRVGTGELFF
TRBV6-6	TRBJ1-2	TRBD1	.	TGTGCCAGCAGTAACCCCCGCGACAGGGCTAACTATGGCTACACCTTC	CASSNPRDRANYGYTF
TRBV6-5	TRBJ2-3	.	.	TGTGCCACCCCGGGAGTCGGTTGGGAAGAAGATACGCAGTATTTT	CATPGVGWEEDTQYF
TRBV11-2	TRBJ2-7	TRBD2	.	TGTGCCAGCAGCTTAGGGACTAGCGGAAAGTACGAGCAGTACTTC	CASSLGTSGKYEQYF
TRBV7-2	TRBJ2-1	.	once	TGTGCCAGCAGCGACAGACTCACCCAGCAGTTCTTC	CASSDRLTQQFF
TRBV2	TRBJ1-3	.	.	TGTGCCAGCACCTTGGGCCCGCTAGGAAACACCATATATTTT	CASTLGPLGNTIYF
TRBV5-1	TRBJ1-1	TRBD1	.	TGCGCCAGCAGCGCGGGGGGGACAGCCGGGGAAGCTTTCTTT	CASSAGGTAGEAFF
TRBV6-1	TRBJ2-1	.	.	TGTGCCAGCAGTGGCCGACAGGCGCGCTCCTACAATGAGCAGTTCTTC	CASSGRQARSYNEQFF
TRBV19	TRBJ1-5	TRBD1	.	TGTGCCAGTCTTGTCCGGGACAGGGGCCAAAATCAGCCCCAGCATTTT	CASLVRDRGQNQPQHF
TRBV18	TRBJ2-1	TRBD2	.	TGTGCCAGCTCACCAGGGGGACTAGAGGGCAATGAGCAGTTCTTC	CASSPGGLEGNEQFF
TRBV12-3/TRBV12-4	TRBJ2-6	.	once	TGTGCCAGCAGTTCCGGCGGGGCTTCTCAGACTTTC	CASSSGGASQTF
TRBV11-2	TRBJ1-5	.	.	TGTGCCAGCAGCTTAGGATCAGGTCAGCCCCAGCATTTT	CASSLGSGQPQHF
TRBV19	TRBJ1-2	.	.	TGTGCCACCCGCCCGGGGGGCCAATTTAACGACTATGGCTACACCTTC	CATRPGGQFNDYGYTF
TRBV10-3	TRBJ2-5	.	once	TGTGCCATCAGGGGGTCTACGAGGGGGTTGGAGACCCAGTACTTC	CAIRGSTRGLETQYF
TRBV6-4	TRBJ2-1	TRBD2	.	TGTGCCAGCACCCCTATAGCGGGAGGGCCTGATGAGCAGTTCTTC	CASTPIAGGPDEQFF
TRBV27	TRBJ1-5	.	few	TGTGCCTCATCGGGGGTGGGACTAGGGGGTCGAGATAGCAATCAGCCCCAGCATTTT	CASSGVGLGGRDSNQPQHF
TRBV25-1	TRBJ1-2	.	.	TGTGCCAGCAGTGCCCAGGGGTTTAACTATGGCTACACCTTC	CASSAQGFNYGYTF
TRBV6-5	TRBJ2-2	.	.	TGTGCCAGCAGACGGGACATCGCCACCGGGGAGCTGTTTTTT	CASRRDIATGELFF
TRBV5-4	TRBJ1-6	TRBD1	.	TGTGCCAGCAGCAAAGACAGGGAGGCCATCCTAAATTCACCCCTCCACTTT	CASSKDREAILNSPLHF
TRBV9	TRBJ2-2	.	.	TGTGCCAGCAGCGCCGCGAGCGGGGAGCTGTTTTTT	CASSAASGELFF
TRBV7-9	TRBJ2-7	.	.	TGTGCCAGCAGCCCCGGGACTTCCTACGAGCAGTACTTC	CASSPGTSYEQYF
TRBV7-7	TRBJ2-3	.	.	TGTGCCAGCAGCTTAGACATTATTAGCGCAGATACGCAGTATTTT	CASSLDIISADTQYF
TRBV28	TRBJ1-5	.	.	TGTGCCAGCAGTTTATCAGTTAATCAGCCCCAGCATTTT	CASSLSVNQPQHF
TRBV30	TRBJ1-6	.	few	TGTGCCTGGAGACCCGGCCCAGGGGCACTTAATTCACCCCTCCACTTT	CAWRPGPGALNSPLHF
TRBV7-2	TRBJ2-2	.	.	TGTGCCAGCAGCTTCCGTCGGGGGGCCGGCGGGGAGCTGTTTTTT	CASSFRRGAGGELFF
TRBV9	TRBJ2-1	TRBD2	once	TGTGCCAGCAGCGTAGACCGGACTAGCGGGATCAATGAGCAGTTCTTC	CASSVDRTSGINEQFF
TRBV3-1/TRBV3-2	TRBJ2-7	TRBD1	.	TGTGCCTACCTCAGTAGGGGGCAGTTCTACGAGCAGTACTTC	CAYLSRGQFYEQYF
TRBV5-4	TRBJ1-1	.	.	TGTGCCAGCAGCTATACTATGGACACTGAAGCTTTCTTT	CASSYTMDTEAFF
TRBV5-1	TRBJ2-5	.	.	TGCGCCAGCAGCTTGGTCAATCGGGGTGGAGAGACCCAGTACTTC	CASSLVNRGGETQYF
TRBV19	TRBJ2-1	.	.	TGTGCCAGTAAGGGGGAGGGACCGGCCGCTGAGCAGTTCTTC	CASKGEGPAAEQFF
TRBV19	TRBJ2-3	.	.	TGTGCCAGTAGTATAGTTTCGGACAGCAATCTCGCAGATACGCAGTATTTT	CASSIVSDSNLADTQYF
TRBV9	TRBJ2-1	.	.	TGTGCCAGCAGCGTGGGAGACGCCTACAATGAGCAGTTCTTC	CASSVGDAYNEQFF
TRBV19	TRBJ2-5	TRBD1	.	TGTGCCAGTAGTTCCAGGGGGACCCCTGGACGGGAGACCCAGTACTTC	CASSSRGTPGRETQYF
TRBV5-1	TRBJ2-7	TRBD1	.	TGCGCCAGCAGCTGGGACAGCCGCTACGAGCAGTACTTC	CASSWDSRYEQYF
TRBV6-5	TRBJ1-1	.	.	TGTGCCAGCAAGCAGGTGATGAACACTGAAGCTTTCTTT	CASKQVMNTEAFF
TRBV2	TRBJ2-5	.	.	TGTGCCAGCAGAACAGGGTTCGAAGAGACCCAGTACTTC	CASRTGFEETQYF
TRBV2	TRBJ2-5	TRBD2	.	TGTGCCAGCAGTGGGACCGGACTAGGTCCGGAGACCCAGTACTTC	CASSGTGLGPETQYF
TRBV10-3	TRBJ1-4	.	once	TGTGCCATCAGTGAGGTCGGCCACGACAAGGGGTGGCTGTTTTTT	CAISEVGHDKGWLFF
TRBV11-2	TRBJ2-1	TRBD2	.	TGTGCCAGCAGCTGGGGACTAGCGGGAGCCTTTAATGAGCAGTTCTTC	CASSWGLAGAFNEQFF
TRBV18	TRBJ1-3	TRBD1	many	TGTGCCAGCTCACCTGGACAGGATCGAAACACCATATATTTT	CASSPGQDRNTIYF
TRBV7-2	TRBJ2-3	.	.	TGTGCCAGCAGCTTAGGGCTGGCTTACGGGGAGGGCACAGATACGCAGTATTTT	CASSLGLAYGEGTDTQYF
TRBV27	TRBJ1-4	.	.	TGTGCCAGCAGTTCAACTGGTCATGAAAAACTGTTTTTT	CASSSTGHEKLFF
TRBV24-1	TRBJ2-1	TRBD2	.	TGTGCCACCAGTGACCCCCCGGGGGGGGGTAGGGATGAGCAGTTCTTC	CATSDPPGGGRDEQFF
TRBV9	TRBJ2-3	TRBD2	.	TGTGCCAGCAGCGTAGTGGGACTAGCAGCCACAGATACGCAGTATTTT	CASSVVGLAATDTQYF